This T cell receptor (beta chain) was captured in a study of T cells expressing NK-cell markers. Study as a whole: TCR beta repertoires came from sorted CD3+CD56+NKG2C+, CD3+CD56+NKG2C- and CD3+CD56-NKG2C+ T cells.

From germline, CDR1 is SGDLS and CDR2 YYNGEE. The CDR3 runs to 13 residues. To note about this clonotype: The target antigen is unknown.

Study-level findings and limits: Evidence did not settle whether expanded NKG2C+ T cell clones targeted HCMV. Four donors showed these clonotypes also leading the CD3+CD56-NKG2C+ fraction.

One entry per CDR3 protein, without DNA, is what TCRdb gives after re-calling the 5' RACE reads. This table lists 500,000 to 700,000 distinct CDR3 sequences. Sequencing was done on a sample of blood T cells: a sorted CD56 or NKG2C T cell subset, CD4+ or CD8+ T cells, or bulk PBMC T cells (not recorded which). V usage is TRBV9 and J usage is TRBJ1-6; there is no DNA to check the TCRdb D call of TRBD1. This TCR was recovered from a man aged 18 to 30 in good health. The CDR3 reads CASSFGGLSPLHF.